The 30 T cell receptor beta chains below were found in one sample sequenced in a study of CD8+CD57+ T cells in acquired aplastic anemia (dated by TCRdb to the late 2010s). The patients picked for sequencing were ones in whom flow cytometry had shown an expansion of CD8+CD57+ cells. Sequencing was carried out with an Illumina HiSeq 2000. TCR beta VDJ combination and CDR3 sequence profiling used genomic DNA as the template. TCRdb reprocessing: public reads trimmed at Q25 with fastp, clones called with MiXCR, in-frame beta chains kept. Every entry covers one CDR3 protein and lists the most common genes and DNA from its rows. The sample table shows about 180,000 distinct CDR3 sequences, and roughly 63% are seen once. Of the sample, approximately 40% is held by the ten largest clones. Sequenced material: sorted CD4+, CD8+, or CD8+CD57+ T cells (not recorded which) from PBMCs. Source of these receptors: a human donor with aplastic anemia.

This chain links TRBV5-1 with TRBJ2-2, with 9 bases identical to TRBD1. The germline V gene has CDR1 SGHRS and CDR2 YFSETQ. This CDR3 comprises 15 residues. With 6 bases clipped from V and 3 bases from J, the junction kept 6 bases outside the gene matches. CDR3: CASTLGQGHTGELFF. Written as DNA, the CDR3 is TGCGCCAGCACCCTCGGACAGGGGCACACCGGGGAGCTGTTTTTT.

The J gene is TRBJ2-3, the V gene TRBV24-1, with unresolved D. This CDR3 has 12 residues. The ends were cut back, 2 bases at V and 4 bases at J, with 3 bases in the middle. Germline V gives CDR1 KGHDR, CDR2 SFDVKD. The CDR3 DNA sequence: TGTGCCACCAGTGATTGGTCAGATACGCAGTATTTT. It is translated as CATSDWSDTQYF.

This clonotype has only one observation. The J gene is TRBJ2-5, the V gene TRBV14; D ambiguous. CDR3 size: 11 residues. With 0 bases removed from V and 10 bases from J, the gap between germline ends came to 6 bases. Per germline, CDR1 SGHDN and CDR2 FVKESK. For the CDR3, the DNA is TGTGCCAGCAGCCAAGATCTTAACCAGTACTTC. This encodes CASSQDLNQYF.

CDR3 loop: CSAFVPGTQNSPLHF. The CDR3 bases are TGCAGTGCCTTCGTTCCCGGGACCCAGAATTCACCCCTCCACTTT. The chain carries TRBV20-1 and TRBJ1-6; tentative D call: TRBD1 (5 bases). The CDR3 is 15 residues long. The V and J ends lost 6 bases and 7 bases respectively, with 19 bases between them. CDR1 and CDR2 from the germline V gene are DFQATT and SNEGSKA (reference sequence).

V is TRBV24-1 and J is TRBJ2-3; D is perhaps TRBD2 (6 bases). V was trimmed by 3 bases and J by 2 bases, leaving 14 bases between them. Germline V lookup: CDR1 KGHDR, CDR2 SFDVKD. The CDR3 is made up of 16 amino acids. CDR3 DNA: TGTGCCACCAGTGATGTGGGGGGAGGTATCACAGATACGCAGTATTTT. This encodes CATSDVGGGITDTQYF.

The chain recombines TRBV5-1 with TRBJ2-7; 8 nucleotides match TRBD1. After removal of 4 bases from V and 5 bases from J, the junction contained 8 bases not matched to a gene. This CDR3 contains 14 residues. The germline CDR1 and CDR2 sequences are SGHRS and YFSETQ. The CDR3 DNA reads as TGCGCCAGCAGCCCTGGGACAGGATTCCACGAGCAGTACTTC. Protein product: CASSPGTGFHEQYF.

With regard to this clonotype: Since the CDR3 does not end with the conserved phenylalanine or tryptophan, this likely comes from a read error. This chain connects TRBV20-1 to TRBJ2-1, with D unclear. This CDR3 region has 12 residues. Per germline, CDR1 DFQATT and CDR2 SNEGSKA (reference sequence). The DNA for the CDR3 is TGCAGTGCTAGGTTCCTCGGCAATAAGCAGTTCTCC. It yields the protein CSARFLGNKQFS.

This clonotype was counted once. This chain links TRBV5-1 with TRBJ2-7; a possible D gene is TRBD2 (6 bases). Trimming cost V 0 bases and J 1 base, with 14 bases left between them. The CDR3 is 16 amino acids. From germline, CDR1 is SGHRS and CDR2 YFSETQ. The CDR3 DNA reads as TGCGCCAGCAGCTTGGTGGCAGCGGGCTCATCCTACGAGCAGTACTTC. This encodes CASSLVAAGSSYEQYF.

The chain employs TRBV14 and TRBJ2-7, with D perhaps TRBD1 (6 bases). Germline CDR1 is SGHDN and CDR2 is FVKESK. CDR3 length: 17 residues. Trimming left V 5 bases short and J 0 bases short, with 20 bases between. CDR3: CASSFELGGSSSYEQYF. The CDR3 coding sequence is TGTGCCAGCAGCTTTGAATTAGGGGGATCAAGCTCCTACGAGCAGTACTTC.

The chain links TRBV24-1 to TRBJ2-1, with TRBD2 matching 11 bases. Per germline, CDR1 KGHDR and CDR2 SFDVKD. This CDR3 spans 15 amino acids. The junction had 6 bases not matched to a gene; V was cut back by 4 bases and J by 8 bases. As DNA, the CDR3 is TGTGCCACCAGTGACCCGGGACTAGCGGAACATGAGCAGTTCTTC. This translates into CATSDPGLAEHEQFF.

The CDR3 DNA sequence: TGTGCCAGTAGTATCGGACAGGTCAATCAGCCCCAGCATTTT. Residues: CASSIGQVNQPQHF. The V gene is TRBV19, the J gene TRBJ1-5; 7 nucleotides line up with TRBD1. Germline V lookup: CDR1 LNHDA, CDR2 SQIVND (reference sequence). The CDR3 sequence is 14 residues long. J lost 3 bases, V lost 3 bases, and 2 bases had no gene match.

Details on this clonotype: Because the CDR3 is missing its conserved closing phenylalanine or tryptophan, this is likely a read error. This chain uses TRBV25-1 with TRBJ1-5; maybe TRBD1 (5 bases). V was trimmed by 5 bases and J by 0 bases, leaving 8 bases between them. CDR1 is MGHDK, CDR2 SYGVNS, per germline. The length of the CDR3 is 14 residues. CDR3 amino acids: CASSLTDSNQPQHL. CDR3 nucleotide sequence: TGTGCCAGCAGTTTGACAGATAGCAATCAGCCCCAGCATCTT.

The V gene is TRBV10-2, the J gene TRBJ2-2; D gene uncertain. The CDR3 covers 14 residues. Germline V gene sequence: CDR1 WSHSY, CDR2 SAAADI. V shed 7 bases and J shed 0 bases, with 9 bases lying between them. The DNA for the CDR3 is TGCGCCAGCAAGTTAAACCCGAACACCGGGGAGCTGTTTTTT. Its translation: CASKLNPNTGELFF.

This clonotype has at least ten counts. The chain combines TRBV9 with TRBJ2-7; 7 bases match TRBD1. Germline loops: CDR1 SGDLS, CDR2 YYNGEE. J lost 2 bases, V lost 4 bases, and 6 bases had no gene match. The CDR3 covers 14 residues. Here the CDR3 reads CASSLTTGTYEQYF. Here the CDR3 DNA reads TGTGCCAGCAGCTTGACGACAGGGACCTACGAGCAGTACTTC.

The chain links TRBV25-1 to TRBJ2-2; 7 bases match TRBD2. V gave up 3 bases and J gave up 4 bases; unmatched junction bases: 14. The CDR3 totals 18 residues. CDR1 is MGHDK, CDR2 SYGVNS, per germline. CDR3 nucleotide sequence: TGTGCCAGCAGTGAGGCCTTAGTAGCGGGCCATTCCACCGGGGAGCTGTTTTTT. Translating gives CASSEALVAGHSTGELFF. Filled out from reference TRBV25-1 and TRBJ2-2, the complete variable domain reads EADIYQTPRYLVIGTGKKITLECSQTMGHDKMYWYQQDPGMELHLIHYSYGVNSTEKGDLSSESTVSRIRTEHFPLTLESARPSHTSQYLCASSEALVAGHSTGELFFGEGSRLTVL.

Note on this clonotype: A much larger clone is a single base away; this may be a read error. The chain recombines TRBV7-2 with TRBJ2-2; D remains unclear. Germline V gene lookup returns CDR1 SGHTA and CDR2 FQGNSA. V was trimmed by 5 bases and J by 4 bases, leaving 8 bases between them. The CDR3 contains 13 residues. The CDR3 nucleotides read TGTGCCAGCAGCCTAAAGTTCACCGGGGAGCTGTTTTTT. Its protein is CASSLKFTGELFF.

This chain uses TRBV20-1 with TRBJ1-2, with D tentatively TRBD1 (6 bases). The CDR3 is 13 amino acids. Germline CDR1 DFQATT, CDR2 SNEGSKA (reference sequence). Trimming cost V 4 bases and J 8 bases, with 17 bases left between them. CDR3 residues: CSAIDLRGRGYTF. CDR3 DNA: TGCAGTGCTATTGACCTCAGGGGTAGGGGCTACACCTTC.

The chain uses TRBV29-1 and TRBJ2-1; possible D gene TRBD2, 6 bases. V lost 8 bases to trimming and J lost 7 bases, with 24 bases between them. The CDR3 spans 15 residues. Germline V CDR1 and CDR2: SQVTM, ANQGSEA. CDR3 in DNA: TGCAGCCAGACGGGCCGGGGGTTTTCCCAAAATGAGCAGTTCTTC. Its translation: CSQTGRGFSQNEQFF.

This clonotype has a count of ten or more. The CDR3: CSVSGQVSSSGQVSSYEQYF. The CDR3 DNA sequence: TGCAGCGTATCCGGACAGGTCAGCTCTTCGGGACAGGTCAGCTCCTACGAGCAGTACTTC. The chain employs TRBV29-1 and TRBJ2-7; 8 bases are shared with TRBD1. Germline assignment: CDR1 SQVTM and CDR2 ANQGSEA. The V gene end was trimmed by 6 bases and the J gene end by 0 bases; junction bases not matched to a gene: 25. CDR3 length: 20 residues.

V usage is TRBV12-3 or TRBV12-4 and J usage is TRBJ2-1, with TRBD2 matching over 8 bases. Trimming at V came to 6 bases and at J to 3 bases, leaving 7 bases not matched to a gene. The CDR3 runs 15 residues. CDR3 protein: CASRLSGGYYNEQFF. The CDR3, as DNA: TGTGCCAGCAGGTTGAGCGGGGGCTACTACAATGAGCAGTTCTTC.

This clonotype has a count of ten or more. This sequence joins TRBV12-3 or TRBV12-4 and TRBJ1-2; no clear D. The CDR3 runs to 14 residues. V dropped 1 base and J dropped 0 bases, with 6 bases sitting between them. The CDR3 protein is CASSLESANYGYTF. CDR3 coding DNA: TGTGCCAGCAGTTTAGAGAGTGCTAACTATGGCTACACCTTC.

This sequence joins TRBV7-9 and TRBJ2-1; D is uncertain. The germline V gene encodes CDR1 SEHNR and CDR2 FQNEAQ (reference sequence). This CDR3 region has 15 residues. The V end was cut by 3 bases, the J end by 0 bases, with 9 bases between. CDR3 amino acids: CASSFDISSYNEQFF. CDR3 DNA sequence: TGTGCCAGCAGCTTTGACATAAGCTCCTACAATGAGCAGTTCTTC.

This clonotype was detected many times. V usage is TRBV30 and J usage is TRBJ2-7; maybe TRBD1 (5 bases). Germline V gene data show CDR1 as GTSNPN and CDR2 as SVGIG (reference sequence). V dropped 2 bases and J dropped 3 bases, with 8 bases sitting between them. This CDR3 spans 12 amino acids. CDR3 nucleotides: TGTGCCTGGAGTAGGGGCGGCTACGAGCAGTACTTC. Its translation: CAWSRGGYEQYF.

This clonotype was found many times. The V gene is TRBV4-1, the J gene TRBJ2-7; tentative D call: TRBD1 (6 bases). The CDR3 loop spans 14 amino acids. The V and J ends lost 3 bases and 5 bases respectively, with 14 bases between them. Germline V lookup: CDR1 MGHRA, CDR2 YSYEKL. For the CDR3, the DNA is TGCGCCAGCAGCCACCTACAGGGTAAGAACGAGCAGTACTTC. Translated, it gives CASSHLQGKNEQYF.

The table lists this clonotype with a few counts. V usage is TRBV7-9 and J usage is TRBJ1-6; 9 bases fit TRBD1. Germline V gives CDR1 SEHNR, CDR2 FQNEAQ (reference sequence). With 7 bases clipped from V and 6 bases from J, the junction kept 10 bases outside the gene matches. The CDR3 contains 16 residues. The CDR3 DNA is TGTGCCAGCACCCAATTAACGGGACAGGGTAATTCACCCCTCCACTTT. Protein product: CASTQLTGQGNSPLHF.

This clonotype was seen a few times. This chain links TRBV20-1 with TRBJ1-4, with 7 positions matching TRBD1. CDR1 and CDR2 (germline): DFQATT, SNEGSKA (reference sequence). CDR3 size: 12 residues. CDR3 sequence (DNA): TGCAGCCCGGGACAGTATAATGAAAAACTGTTTTTT. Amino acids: CSPGQYNEKLFF.

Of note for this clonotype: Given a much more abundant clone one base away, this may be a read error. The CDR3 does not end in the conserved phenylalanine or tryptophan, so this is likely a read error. The CDR3 region has the DNA TGTGCCAGCAGTTTCGGATTCATGAACACTGAAGCTTTCCTT. It specifies CASSFGFMNTEAFL. The chain carries TRBV12-3 or TRBV12-4 and TRBJ1-1; D not certain. Trimming pared 3 bases from V and 0 bases from J, leaving 8 bases between. The CDR3 covers 14 residues.

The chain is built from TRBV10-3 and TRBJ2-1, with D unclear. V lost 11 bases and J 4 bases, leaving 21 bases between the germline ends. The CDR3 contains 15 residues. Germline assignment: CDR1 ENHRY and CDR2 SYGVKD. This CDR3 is CAWSVPRALYNEQFF. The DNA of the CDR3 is TGTGCCTGGAGTGTGCCTCGGGCCCTATACAATGAGCAGTTCTTC.

CDR3 nucleotide sequence: TGTGCCAGCACCCCCCCTGGGAGCCCCAATGAGCAGTTCTTC. Protein: CASTPPGSPNEQFF. The rearrangement links TRBV7-2 to TRBJ2-1, with D maybe TRBD2 (5 bases). Deletions cut 7 bases from V and 6 bases from J, with 16 bases between. The V gene's germline CDR1 is SGHTA and CDR2 FQGNSA. This CDR3 comprises 14 residues.

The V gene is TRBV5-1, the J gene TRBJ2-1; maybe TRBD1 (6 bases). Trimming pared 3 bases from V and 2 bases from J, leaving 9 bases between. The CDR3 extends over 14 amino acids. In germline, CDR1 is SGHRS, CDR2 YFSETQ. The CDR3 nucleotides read TGCGCCAGCAGCTACAGGGAAGCCTACAATGAGCAGTTCTTC. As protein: CASSYREAYNEQFF.